This note documents a single T cell receptor (beta chain) sequence. Its antigen remains unidentified. No much larger clone is present one base from it, and per-base qualities are unavailable. Including the terminal cysteine and phenylalanine, the CDR3 comprises 14 residues. The retained sequence is limited to the CDR3, 42 bases, with the frame set at the first base. V loses 5 bases, J loses 1 base, and the germline ends lie 10 bases apart. The germline V gene (reference sequence) yields SEHNR for CDR1 and FQNEAQ for CDR2. The data were obtained in a study of tumor-infiltrating lymphocytes in primary liver carcinoma (dated by TCRdb to the late 2010s). In terms of the full investigation: Between late 2015 and March 2016, 5 or 6 patients in China with histopathologically diagnosed primary liver carcinoma had their tumors surgically resected. Of the five patients, three men and two women aged 30 to 69 years, four had hepatocellular carcinoma and one had combined HCC and intrahepatic cholangiocarcinoma. The five patients had tumors of stage T1-T3 N0M0, with maximum diameters ranging from roughly 4.2 to 11 cm. Roughly 3.5 to 7.5 million productive TCRbeta reads were obtained per sample, and no significant difference in read depth was found between tissue types. The study combined TCRbeta repertoire sequencing, expression microarrays and whole-exome sequencing across five regions of each liver tumor, with adjacent normal tissue and blood. A total of roughly 35 specimens from 5 patients went through TCRbeta repertoire sequencing, namely 25 tumor regions, 5 adjacent noncancerous liver tissues and 5 peripheral blood samples. High reproducibility was observed for the technical replicate repertoires, with mean shared-clone rates approximately 0.92 and correlation coefficients above 0.95. General findings and caveats noted by the study authors: Consistent with antigen-driven expansion, pairs of tumor regions showed higher repertoire overlap (mean around 35%) than either tumor-adjacent pairs (around 17%) or tumor-blood pairs (approximately 14%). Only five patients were included in the study, and the authors note that the findings should be validated in a larger study. Only the TCR beta chain was sequenced, so true repertoire diversity is likely underestimated because unpaired alpha chains were not captured. A significantly larger repertoire fraction was made up by the top 250 clones in tumors than in blood (p = 0.039). Bulk unsorted samples precluded comparing CD4+ and CD8+ T cell repertoires.

TCRbeta-specific cDNA was reverse-transcribed from approximately 0.5 ug total RNA using a constant-region primer and ProtoScript II reverse transcriptase. TCRbeta libraries were built with three nested multiplex PCR rounds, a slightly modified ARM-PCR procedure. The first two PCR rounds used multiplex TRBV1-TRBV30 forward primers with a Cbeta reverse primer, each for around 10 cycles. Sample barcodes and Illumina adapters were added in a final 25-cycle PCR with Deep VentR polymerase. Before sequencing, amplicons of 200-500 bp were gel-purified using a QIAquick gel extraction kit. An Illumina HiSeq 2500 was used to sequence the TCRbeta amplicons, generating 250-bp paired-end reads. Regarding the original processing steps: Reads were quality-trimmed with Trimmomatic v0.33, and paired reads were merged with FLASH v1.2.11 to recover full CDR3 sequences. V, D and J germline segments were assigned to the rearranged TCRbeta sequences using MiGEC v1.2.1b. VDJtools v1.0.0 computed clonotype statistics and Shannon-Wiener diversity indices. To reduce sampling bias, subsequent analyses other than the diversity analysis used only the 250 most abundant clonotypes in each sample. TCRdb reworked the public reads: Q25 trimming with fastp, MiXCR clone assembly, productive beta chains retained. Records with the same CDR3 protein are collapsed into one entry carrying the most frequent genes and DNA. These V and J calls derive from TCRdb rather than the authors' analysis. The sample includes fewer than 400,000 distinct CDR3 sequences, with 65% observed a single time. Clones ranked in the top ten supply roughly 10% of the sample.

Blood RNA was extracted from unsorted whole blood using TRIzol reagent, and germline DNA was obtained with the DNeasy Blood & Tissue kit. At the time of sampling, the patients had chronic HBV infection and had not received any treatment. Before surgery, roughly 4.2 milliliters of peripheral blood were drawn into K2EDTA tubes. The sequence links TRBV7-9 to TRBJ2-3, with the D segment identity uncertain. The sequenced sample was peripheral blood. The clonotype originates from a man aged 35 to 55 with primary liver carcinoma and hepatitis B virus infection. The CDR3 protein is CASSTGPRTDTQYF. The DNA sequence is given as TGTGCCAGCAGCACCGGGCCCCGCACAGATACGCAGTATTTT.